The 27 T cell receptor beta chains in this list originate from one sample, sequenced in a study of cytomegalovirus exposure and HLA in healthy donors. PCR involved 60 Vbeta and 13 Jbeta primers. The assay was immunoSEQ multiplex PCR, and TCRdb's table has in-frame clones only and misses some. The sample consists of under 90,000 clones, about 75% of them appearing once. The sample consisted of PBMCs. The receptor set was obtained from a middle-aged man in good health and CMV-seronegative.

V and J are TRBV5-4 and TRBJ2-2; 9 bases match TRBD2. With 0 bases clipped from V and 4 bases from J, the junction kept 4 bases outside the gene matches. CDR1 and CDR2 from the germline V gene are SGHNT and YYREEE (reference sequence). This CDR3 region has 16 residues. The CDR3 here is CASSLGTLAGTGELFF. In DNA form, the CDR3 reads TGTGCCAGCAGCTTGGGTACACTAGCGGGCACCGGGGAGCTGTTTTTT. The whole variable domain, remainder taken from reference TRBV5-4 and TRBJ2-2, is ETGVTQSPTHLIKTRGQQVTLRCSSQSGHNTVSWYQQALGQGPQFIFQYYREEENGRGNFPPRFSGLQFPNYSSELNVNALELDDSALYLCASSLGTLAGTGELFFGEGSRLTVL.

V and J are TRBV7-9 and TRBJ1-6; 10 nucleotides align to TRBD1. Germline lookup yields CDR1 SEHNR and CDR2 FQNEAQ (reference sequence). V trimming: 5 bases; J trimming: 9 bases; junction bases outside the gene matches: 4. CDR3 length: 14 residues. The CDR3 DNA sequence: TGTGCCAGCAGCGCGGGACAGGGGCCTTCACCCCTCCACTTT. This gives the protein CASSAGQGPSPLHF.

A single count supports this clone. V gene TRBV4-1 combines with J gene TRBJ2-3, with 12 bases identical to TRBD2. This CDR3 region has 16 residues. The V and J ends lost 3 bases and 2 bases, in that order; junction bases with no gene match: 3. Germline CDR1 reads MGHRA; CDR2 reads YSYEKL. DNA of the CDR3: TGCGCCAGCAGCCAGGGACTAGCGGGCTTCACAGATACGCAGTATTTT. Its translation: CASSQGLAGFTDTQYF.

The chain has TRBV18 and TRBJ1-3, with unresolved D. This CDR3 is 18 amino acids long. V lost 1 base to trimming and J lost 2 bases, with 18 bases between them. Germline V gene lookup returns CDR1 KGHSH and CDR2 LQKENI. The CDR3: CASSPLWAGSIAGNTIYF. For the CDR3, the DNA is TGTGCCAGCTCACCACTCTGGGCAGGATCTATAGCTGGAAACACCATATATTTT.

The chain recombines TRBV19 with TRBJ2-7, with 11 bases matching TRBD2. V was clipped by 2 bases and J by 3 bases; unmatched bases: 0. The CDR3 has 14 residues. Germline loops: CDR1 LNHDA, CDR2 SQIVND (reference sequence). DNA for the CDR3: TGTGCCAGTAGTATACTAGCGGGAGGCTACGAGCAGTACTTC. Amino acids: CASSILAGGYEQYF.

V usage is TRBV15 and J usage is TRBJ1-2, with D tentatively TRBD1 (6 bases). Germline CDR1 and CDR2: LNHNV and YYDKDF (reference sequence). The V end was cut by 1 base, the J end by 5 bases, with 11 bases between. This CDR3 region has 14 residues. CDR3 DNA: TGTGCCACCAGCAGAGCAGGGGAGGGGTATGGCTACACCTTC. Translating gives CATSRAGEGYGYTF.

CDR3 sequence (DNA): TGTGCCAGCAGCTCCAGGGTTTTTGGCGGGGAGCTGTTTTTT. It yields the protein CASSSRVFGGELFF. V gene TRBV7-9 combines with J gene TRBJ2-2, with TRBD1 as a possible D gene (5 bases). Germline loops: CDR1 SEHNR, CDR2 FQNEAQ (reference sequence). V shed 4 bases and J shed 7 bases, with 13 bases lying between them. CDR3 length equals 14 residues.

The chain is built from TRBV9 and TRBJ2-7; D possibly corresponds to TRBD1 (5 bases). This CDR3 is 13 amino acids long. Trimming took 3 bases from V and 1 from J, leaving 8 bases between them. Per germline, CDR1 SGDLS and CDR2 YYNGEE. The CDR3 loop reads CASSADISYEQYF. The CDR3 bases are TGTGCCAGCAGCGCGGACATTTCCTACGAGCAGTACTTC.

The chain has TRBV10-2 and TRBJ1-5; TRBD1 might be the D (5 bases). Between the trimmed V and J ends, which lost 0 bases and 6 bases, there was a span of 12 bases. Per germline, CDR1 WSHSY and CDR2 SAAADI. CDR3 size: 15 residues. CDR3: CASSESAGLSQPQHF. The CDR3 coding sequence is TGCGCCAGCAGTGAGTCCGCGGGGCTTTCTCAGCCCCAGCATTTT.

The CDR3 DNA reads as TGCGCCAGCAGCTTGGAGTCTCCAGGGAACACTGAAGCTTTCTTT. This sequence encodes CASSLESPGNTEAFF. The gene calls are TRBV5-1 and TRBJ1-1; D gene uncertain. Germline CDR1 SGHRS, CDR2 YFSETQ. The CDR3 runs 15 residues. The ends were cut back, 0 bases at V and 1 base at J, with 10 bases in the middle.

The V and J genes are TRBV6-5 and TRBJ2-2; D gene ambiguous. V was clipped by 6 bases and J by 6 bases, with 8 bases between them. CDR3 length: 12 amino acids. Germline loops: CDR1 MNHEY, CDR2 SVGAGI. CDR3 sequence (DNA): TGTGCCAGCAGCCCCATTGCCGGGGAGCTGTTTTTT. Protein product: CASSPIAGELFF.

CDR3 in amino acids: CAWSGGEGPTGELFF. Written as DNA, the CDR3 is TGTGCCTGGAGTGGGGGGGAGGGCCCGACCGGGGAGCTGTTTTTT. The chain links TRBV30 to TRBJ2-2; TRBD2 matches at 7 bases. Losses at the gene ends were 1 base for V and 5 bases for J; bases not matched to a gene: 7. The CDR3 covers 15 residues. CDR1 is GTSNPN and CDR2 is SVGIG in the germline V gene (reference sequence).

V gene TRBV5-6 combines with J gene TRBJ2-1, with TRBD2 matching over 11 bases. Germline CDR1 reads SGHDT; CDR2 reads YYEEEE. Germline trimming cut 2 bases from V and 0 bases from J; bases unmatched to any gene: 10. The CDR3 runs to 19 residues. CDR3 coding DNA: TGTGCCAGCAGCTTATACAGGCTTACTAGCGGGAGCTCCTACAATGAGCAGTTCTTC. Translating gives CASSLYRLTSGSSYNEQFF.

This chain links TRBV2 with TRBJ2-1, with TRBD2 as a possible D gene (6 bases). Trimming pared 1 base from V and 4 bases from J, leaving 20 bases between. CDR3 length: 18 residues. Germline assignment: CDR1 SNHLY and CDR2 FYNNEI. The CDR3 DNA reads TGTGCCAGCAGTGAAGATGGGGGGATCCACGAAAAATACAATGAGCAGTTCTTC. Translated: CASSEDGGIHEKYNEQFF.

The table lists this clone with a few counts. DNA for the CDR3: TGTGCCAGCAGTCCGGGACAGGGAGGTGGAAACACCATATATTTT. Residues: CASSPGQGGGNTIYF. V is TRBV6-5 and J is TRBJ1-3, with 9 nucleotides matching TRBD1. Losses at the gene ends were 5 bases for V and 3 bases for J; bases not matched to a gene: 5. This CDR3 is built from 15 residues. Germline lookup yields CDR1 MNHEY and CDR2 SVGAGI.

This clone was counted only a few times. This chain joins TRBV7-9 and TRBJ2-2, with 10 bases aligning to TRBD1. The CDR3 spans 17 residues. V trimming: 4 bases; J trimming: 2 bases; junction bases outside the gene matches: 7. CDR1 SEHNR and CDR2 FQNEAQ come from the germline V gene (reference sequence). The CDR3 sequence: CASSSVWDRGNTGELFF. The CDR3, as DNA: TGTGCCAGCAGCTCCGTTTGGGACAGGGGTAACACCGGGGAGCTGTTTTTT.

V usage is TRBV2 and J usage is TRBJ2-7; 7 nucleotides line up with TRBD2. With 6 bases clipped from V and 2 bases from J, the junction kept 7 bases outside the gene matches. Looked up from germline, CDR1 is SNHLY and CDR2 is FYNNEI. CDR3 length equals 14 residues. The CDR3 DNA reads as TGTGCCAGCAGGCGGGTAGCGGGTGCCTACGAGCAGTACTTC. It translates to CASRRVAGAYEQYF.

The rearrangement uses TRBV10-3 and TRBJ2-3; weak D call: TRBD2 (5 bases). Trimming took off 4 bases at V and 4 bases at J, with 6 bases between the two ends. This CDR3 is built from 12 residues. Germline-derived CDR1 and CDR2 are ENHRY and SYGVKD. CDR3 DNA: TGTGCCATCAGTGTCGGGGCAGATACGCAGTATTTT. Translated: CAISVGADTQYF.

The chain recombines TRBV5-6 with TRBJ1-2, with 8 positions matching TRBD1. V lost 2 bases to trimming and J lost 3 bases; unmatched junction nucleotides: 6. CDR1 SGHDT and CDR2 YYEEEE come from the germline V gene. The CDR3 runs 15 residues. The CDR3 protein is CASSFSRGRHYGYTF. CDR3 in DNA: TGTGCCAGCAGCTTCTCCAGGGGGCGACACTATGGCTACACCTTC.

This sequence joins TRBV6-1 and TRBJ1-5, with TRBD1 as a possible D gene (5 bases). Germline-derived CDR1 and CDR2 are MNHNS and SASEGT. The V end was cut by 3 bases, the J end by 7 bases, with 13 bases between. The CDR3 sequence is 14 residues long. The CDR3: CASSDLVGEQPQHF. CDR3 nucleotide sequence: TGTGCCAGCAGTGACCTTGTAGGGGAACAGCCCCAGCATTTT.

The rearrangement uses TRBV5-6 and TRBJ2-1; 10 bases are a match to TRBD2. Germline-derived CDR1 and CDR2 are SGHDT and YYEEEE. CDR3 length equals 16 residues. The V segment lost 0 bases and the J segment 12 bases; nucleotides outside the gene matches: 12. CDR3 sequence reads: CASSLVWRAGGPGQFF. The DNA of the CDR3 is TGTGCCAGCAGCTTGGTTTGGCGAGCGGGAGGGCCAGGGCAGTTCTTC. The whole variable domain, remainder taken from reference TRBV5-6 and TRBJ2-1, is DAGVTQSPTHLIKTRGQQVTLRCSPKSGHDTVSWYQQALGQGPQFIFQYYEEEERQRGNFPDRFSGHQFPNYSSELNVNALLLGDSALYLCASSLVWRAGGPGQFFGPGTRLTVL.

This clone was counted a few times. This chain's CDR3 is CASSFQRARYTEAFF. The CDR3 DNA reads TGTGCCAGCAGCTTCCAGAGGGCGCGGTACACTGAAGCTTTCTTT. The rearrangement links TRBV5-4 to TRBJ1-1; D remains unclear. Germline loops: CDR1 SGHNT, CDR2 YYREEE (reference sequence). The CDR3 has 15 residues. Trimming took 2 bases from V and 3 from J, leaving 14 bases between them.

The genes are TRBV6-5 and TRBJ1-1, with 11 bases fitting TRBD1. Germline V gives CDR1 MNHEY, CDR2 SVGAGI. The V segment lost 6 bases and the J segment 5 bases; nucleotides outside the gene matches: 2. The CDR3 covers 13 residues. CDR3 protein: CASRDRGRTEAFF. CDR3 DNA sequence: TGTGCCAGCAGGGACAGGGGGCGAACTGAAGCTTTCTTT.

The V gene is TRBV7-8, the J gene TRBJ2-5; the D is unclear. Per germline, CDR1 SGHVS and CDR2 FQNEAQ. The CDR3 extends over 15 amino acids. Trimming removed 2 bases from V and 2 bases from J, with 12 bases in between. The CDR3 DNA reads TGTGCCAGCAGCTTATACAGAACGAATCAAGAGACCCAGTACTTC. Its translation is CASSLYRTNQETQYF.

The chain joins TRBV29-1 to TRBJ1-2; 10 bases map to TRBD1. This CDR3 region has 12 residues. V lost 1 base and J lost 7; bases outside the gene matches: 0. Germline V lookup: CDR1 SQVTM, CDR2 ANQGSEA. CDR3 coding DNA: TGCAGCGTTGAAGGACAGGGGGCTGGCTACACCTTC. It specifies CSVEGQGAGYTF.

The rearrangement uses TRBV19 and TRBJ1-2; D may be TRBD1 (6 bases). The CDR3 is 13 amino acids. Per germline, CDR1 LNHDA and CDR2 SQIVND (reference sequence). Trimming removed 5 bases from V and 7 bases from J, with 14 bases in between. The CDR3 spells CASSVLTGAGYTF. In DNA, the CDR3 is TGTGCCAGTAGTGTCTTGACAGGAGCTGGCTACACCTTC.

This clone was counted a few times. The gene calls are TRBV27 and TRBJ2-4; no reliable D call. The CDR3 covers 14 residues. Deletions cut 5 bases from V and 3 bases from J, with 11 bases between. Germline lookup yields CDR1 MNHEY and CDR2 SMNVEV (reference sequence). The CDR3 loop reads CASSLLQDKNIQYF. CDR3 DNA sequence: TGTGCCAGCAGTCTCCTTCAGGACAAAAACATTCAGTACTTC.